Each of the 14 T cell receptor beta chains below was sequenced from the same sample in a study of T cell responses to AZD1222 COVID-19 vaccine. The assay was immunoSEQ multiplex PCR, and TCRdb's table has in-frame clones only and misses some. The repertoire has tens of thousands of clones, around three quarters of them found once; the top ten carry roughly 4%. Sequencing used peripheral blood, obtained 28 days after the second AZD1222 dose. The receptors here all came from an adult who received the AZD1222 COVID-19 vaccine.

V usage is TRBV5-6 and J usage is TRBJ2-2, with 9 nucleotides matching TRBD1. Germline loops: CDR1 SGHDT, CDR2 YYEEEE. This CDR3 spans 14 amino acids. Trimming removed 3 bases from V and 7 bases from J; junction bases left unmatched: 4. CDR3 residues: CASSWGQGGGELFF. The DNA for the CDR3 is TGTGCCAGCAGCTGGGGACAGGGAGGCGGGGAGCTGTTTTTT.

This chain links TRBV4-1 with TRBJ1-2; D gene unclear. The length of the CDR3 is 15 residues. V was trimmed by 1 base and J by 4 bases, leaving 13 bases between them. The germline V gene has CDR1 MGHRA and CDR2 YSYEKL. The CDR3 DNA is TGCGCCAGCAGCCAAGGGGCAGGAGTTTTCTATGGCTACACCTTC. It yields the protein CASSQGAGVFYGYTF.

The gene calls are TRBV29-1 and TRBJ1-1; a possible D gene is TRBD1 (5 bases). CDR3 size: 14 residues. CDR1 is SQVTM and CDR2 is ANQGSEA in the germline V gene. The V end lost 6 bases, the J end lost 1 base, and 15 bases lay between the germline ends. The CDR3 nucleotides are TGCAGCGTGGCCGTCAGGGTCCCGAACACTGAAGCTTTCTTT. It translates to CSVAVRVPNTEAFF. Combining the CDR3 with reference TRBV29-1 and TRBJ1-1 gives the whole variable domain SAVISQKPSRDICQRGTSLTIQCQVDSQVTMMFWYRQQPGQSLTLIATANQGSEATYESGFVIDKFPISRPNLTFSTLTVSNMSPEDSSIYLCSVAVRVPNTEAFFGQGTRLTVV.

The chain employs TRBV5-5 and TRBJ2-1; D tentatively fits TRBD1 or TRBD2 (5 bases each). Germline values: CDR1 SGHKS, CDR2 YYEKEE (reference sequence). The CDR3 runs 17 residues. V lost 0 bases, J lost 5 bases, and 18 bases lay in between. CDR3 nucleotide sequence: TGTGCCAGCAGCTTGGGGGGGTCGAACCTTCGGAACAATGAGCAGTTCTTC. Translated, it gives CASSLGGSNLRNNEQFF.

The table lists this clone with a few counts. The CDR3 coding sequence is TGTGCCACCAGCCCATGGGACAGGAACACTGAAGCTTTCTTT. It translates to CATSPWDRNTEAFF. The chain combines TRBV15 with TRBJ1-1, with 7 bases lining up with TRBD1. Trimming took 5 bases from V and 1 from J; bases not matched to a gene: 4. The CDR3 runs 14 residues. In germline, CDR1 is LNHNV, CDR2 YYDKDF (reference sequence).

The CDR3 region is CASSSQGTSGRTGEQFF. CDR3 nucleotide sequence: TGTGCCAGCTCATCTCAAGGGACTAGCGGGCGTACAGGAGAGCAGTTCTTC. J is TRBJ2-1 and V is TRBV18; 12 bases fit TRBD2. The CDR3 has 17 amino acids. Germline values: CDR1 KGHSH, CDR2 LQKENI. With 5 bases clipped from V and 10 bases from J, the junction kept 15 bases outside the gene matches.

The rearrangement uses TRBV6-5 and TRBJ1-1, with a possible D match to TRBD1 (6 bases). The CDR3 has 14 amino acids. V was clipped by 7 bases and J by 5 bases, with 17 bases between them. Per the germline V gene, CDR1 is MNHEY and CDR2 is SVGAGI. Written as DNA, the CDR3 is TGTGCCAGCACCGTACAGGGAGCGAGGACTGAAGCTTTCTTT. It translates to CASTVQGARTEAFF.

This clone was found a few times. The CDR3 spells CASSSAGQEEAFF. The DNA for the CDR3 is TGTGCCAGCAGTTCAGCTGGACAGGAAGAAGCTTTCTTT. This rearrangement joins TRBV12-3 or TRBV12-4 to TRBJ1-1, with 7 positions matching TRBD1. This CDR3 region has 13 residues. Germline trimming cut 4 bases from V and 8 bases from J; bases unmatched to any gene: 7.

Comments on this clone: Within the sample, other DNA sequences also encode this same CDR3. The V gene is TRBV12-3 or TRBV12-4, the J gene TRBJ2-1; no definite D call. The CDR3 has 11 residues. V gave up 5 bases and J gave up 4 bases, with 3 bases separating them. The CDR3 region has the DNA TGTGCCAGCAGTGGATACAATGAGCAGTTCTTC. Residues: CASSGYNEQFF.

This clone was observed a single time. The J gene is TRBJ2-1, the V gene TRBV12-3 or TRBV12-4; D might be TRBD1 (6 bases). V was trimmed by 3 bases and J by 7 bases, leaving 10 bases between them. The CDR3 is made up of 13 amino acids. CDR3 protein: CASSLEQGNEQFF. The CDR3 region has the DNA TGTGCCAGCAGTTTGGAACAGGGAAATGAGCAGTTCTTC.

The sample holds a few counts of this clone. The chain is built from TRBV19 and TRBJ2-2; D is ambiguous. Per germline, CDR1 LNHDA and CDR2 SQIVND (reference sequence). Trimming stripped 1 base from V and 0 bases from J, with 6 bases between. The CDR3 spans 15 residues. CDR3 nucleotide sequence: TGTGCCAGTAGTATAGCACTTTCGAACACCGGGGAGCTGTTTTTT. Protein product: CASSIALSNTGELFF.

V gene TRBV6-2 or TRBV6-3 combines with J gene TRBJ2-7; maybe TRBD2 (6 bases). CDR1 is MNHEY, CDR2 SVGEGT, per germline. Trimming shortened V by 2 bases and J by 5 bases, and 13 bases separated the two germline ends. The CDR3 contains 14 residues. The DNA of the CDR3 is TGTGCCAGCAGTTACCTCGGGGGAGGTAACGAGCAGTACGTC. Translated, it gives CASSYLGGGNEQYV.

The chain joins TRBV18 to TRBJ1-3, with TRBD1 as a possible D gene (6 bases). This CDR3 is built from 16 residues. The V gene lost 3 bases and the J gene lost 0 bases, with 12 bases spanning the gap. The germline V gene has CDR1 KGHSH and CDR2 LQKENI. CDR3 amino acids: CASSPRTENSGNTIYF. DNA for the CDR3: TGTGCCAGCTCACCGAGGACAGAGAACTCTGGAAACACCATATATTTT.

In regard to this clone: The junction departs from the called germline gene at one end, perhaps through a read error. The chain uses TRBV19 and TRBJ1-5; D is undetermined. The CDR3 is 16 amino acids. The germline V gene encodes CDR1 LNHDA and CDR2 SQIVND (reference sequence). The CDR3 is CASRIGLLVSNQPQHF. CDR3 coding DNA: TGTGCCAGTAGGATAGGACTCCTAGTAAGCAATCAGCCCCAGCATTTT.